This TCR beta chain stems from a study of T cells in localized non-small cell lung cancer. This clone was detected once. Germline assignment: CDR1 SGHAT and CDR2 FQNNGV. V lost 1 base to trimming and J lost 0 bases, with 13 bases between them. CDR3 length: 18 residues. Only in-frame clones appear in the TCRdb table, and some are missing; sequencing was by immunoSEQ multiplex PCR. Here the sample spans tens of thousands of clones, approximately 90% being singletons. The gene calls are TRBV11-2 and TRBJ1-6; tentatively, D is TRBD1 (5 bases). Sample: PBMCs, taken before any cancer treatment. The receptor was isolated from a man aged 35 to 69 with stage II lung adenocarcinoma. The CDR3, as DNA: TGTGCCAGCAGCTTAGGGCAGGGAGGGTACTCCTATAATTCACCCCTCCACTTT. It translates to CASSLGQGGYSYNSPLHF.